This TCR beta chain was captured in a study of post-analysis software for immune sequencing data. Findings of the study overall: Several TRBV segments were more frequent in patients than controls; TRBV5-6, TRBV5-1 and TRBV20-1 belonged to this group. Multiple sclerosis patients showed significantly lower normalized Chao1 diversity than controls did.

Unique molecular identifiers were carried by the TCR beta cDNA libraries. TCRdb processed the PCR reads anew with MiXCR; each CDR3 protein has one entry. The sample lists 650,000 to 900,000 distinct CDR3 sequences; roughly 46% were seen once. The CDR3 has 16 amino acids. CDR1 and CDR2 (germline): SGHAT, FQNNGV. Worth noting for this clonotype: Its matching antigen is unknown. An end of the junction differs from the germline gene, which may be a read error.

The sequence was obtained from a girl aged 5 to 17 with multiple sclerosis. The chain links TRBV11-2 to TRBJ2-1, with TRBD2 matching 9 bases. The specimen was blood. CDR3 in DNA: TGCGCCAGCAGCTCAATAGCGGGGGCTTCCACCAATGAGCAGTTCTTC. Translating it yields CASSSIAGASTNEQFF.